This T cell receptor (beta chain) came from a study of T-cell memory formation after mild COVID-19. Background on the study: The TCR clusters were mostly specific to one donor.

Note on this clonotype: Its target is unknown.

The V gene's germline CDR1 is LNHDA and CDR2 SQIVND (reference sequence). The CDR3 totals 17 residues. J lost 2 bases, V lost 6 bases, and 9 bases had no gene match. Study-level points and caveats: Balance between CD4 and CD8 was seen in clones contracting day 15 to 85, and a CD4+ lean was seen in later expanders.

Via MiXCR, TCRdb re-called the 5' RACE reads, giving one row per CDR3 protein. The profile shows some 150,000 distinct CDR3 sequences, over 6% of them singletons. The TCR comes from an adult woman who had mild COVID-19 (a few samples of this study predate the infection). Cell type and time point are not known. The rearrangement joins TRBV19 to TRBJ2-2; 10 nucleotides align to TRBD2. The material sequenced was PBMCs or a T cell subset sorted from them (not recorded which). The CDR3 loop is CASRRGSGRSNTGELFF. In nucleotides, the CDR3 is TGTGCCAGTAGGCGGGGTAGCGGGAGGTCTAACACCGGGGAGCTGTTTTTT.